The 21 T cell receptor beta chains listed next were all sequenced from one sample in a study of response to subunit inactivated influenza vaccine (dated 2018 in TCRdb). The protocol used for the library was RT-PCR. Instrument on record: Illumina HiSeq 2500. Using fastp trimming at Q25 and MiXCR clonotype assembly, TCRdb reanalyzed the public sequencing data and kept in-frame beta chains. Each record represents a unique CDR3 protein, reported with the most common genes and DNA among its rows. For this sample there are 150,000 to 200,000 distinct CDR3 sequences; approximately 8.7% appear just once. The top ten constitute 11% of the sample. This sample comprised non-naive T cells sorted from PBMCs, obtained on the day of vaccination. Reading the label with the study, this specimen's cell subset or site is: memory T cell fraction. All receptors come from a man in his fifties who received an inactivated influenza vaccine. Donor details come from another sample of the same person, matched by shared clones.

This clonotype was seen more than once but under ten times. The rearrangement links TRBV20-1 to TRBJ2-7; 8 bases line up with TRBD1. The CDR3 runs 14 residues. The trim removed 0 bases at V and 2 bases at J, leaving 3 bases unmatched. The V gene's germline CDR1 is DFQATT and CDR2 SNEGSKA (reference sequence). The CDR3 nucleotides read TGCAGTGCTAGAGACAGGGGGCACGCCTACGAGCAGTACTTC. This translates into CSARDRGHAYEQYF.

This clonotype was seen a handful of times. The chain joins TRBV6-1 to TRBJ1-6; D is unclear. Germline V lookup: CDR1 MNHNS, CDR2 SASEGT. The CDR3 is 14 residues long. V was pared by 5 bases and J by 7 bases, with 12 bases between. The CDR3 region is CASSPPGQNSPLHF. CDR3 DNA sequence: TGTGCCAGCAGTCCACCTGGTCAGAATTCACCCCTCCACTTT.

This clonotype was seen a few times. The chain recombines TRBV7-8 with TRBJ2-5; 7 bases are shared with TRBD1. The CDR3 totals 14 residues. Trimming removed 5 bases from V and 2 bases from J; junction bases left unmatched: 5. Germline CDR1 is SGHVS and CDR2 is FQNEAQ. CDR3 sequence reads: CASSPRDRQETQYF. In DNA, the CDR3 is TGTGCCAGCAGCCCCCGGGACAGACAAGAGACCCAGTACTTC.

This clonotype was picked up a small number of times. V gene TRBV7-9 combines with J gene TRBJ2-5; D not certain. Germline assignment: CDR1 SEHNR and CDR2 FQNEAQ (reference sequence). V was pared by 0 bases and J by 2 bases, with 7 bases between. This CDR3 is built from 14 residues. This chain's CDR3 is CASSLARTQETQYF. CDR3 nucleotide sequence: TGTGCCAGCAGCTTAGCACGGACGCAAGAGACCCAGTACTTC.

This clonotype was counted at least ten times. This chain joins TRBV10-3 and TRBJ1-2; weak D call: TRBD1 (5 bases). Germline V gives CDR1 ENHRY, CDR2 SYGVKD. CDR3 size: 16 residues. V lost 6 bases, J lost 4 bases, and 21 bases lay in between. For the CDR3, the DNA is TGTGCCATCAGCGGGGCGCTCCGAACGAGCAGCTATGGCTACACCTTC. Translated, it gives CAISGALRTSSYGYTF.

This clonotype has just a few counts. The V gene is TRBV6-4, the J gene TRBJ2-1; the match to TRBD2 covers 7 bases. The germline gives CDR1 MRHNA, CDR2 SNTAGT. Germline trimming cut 5 bases from V and 9 bases from J; bases unmatched to any gene: 16. The CDR3 covers 16 residues. The CDR3 reads CASSFGGTALQGEQFF. For the CDR3, the DNA is TGTGCCAGCAGTTTCGGGGGGACTGCCCTGCAGGGTGAGCAGTTCTTC.

V usage is TRBV2 and J usage is TRBJ2-5; 9 nucleotides align to TRBD2. The length of the CDR3 is 14 residues. Per the germline V gene, CDR1 is SNHLY and CDR2 is FYNNEI. The V and J ends lost 6 bases and 4 bases, in that order; junction bases with no gene match: 6. The CDR3 DNA reads TGTGCCAGCAGCTTTGCGACTAGCGGAGAGACCCAGTACTTC. Translated: CASSFATSGETQYF.

This clonotype was seen ten or more times. V gene TRBV11-1 combines with J gene TRBJ2-1; 7 positions match TRBD2. This CDR3 contains 18 residues. Germline assignment: CDR1 SGHAT and CDR2 FQDESV (reference sequence). The ends lost 2 bases at V and 12 bases at J; junction bases unmatched: 22. The DNA for the CDR3 is TGTGCCAGCAGCTTAATACGGTGGGGACGGGAGGAGGTTAAGGGGCAGTTCTTC. It codes for CASSLIRWGREEVKGQFF.

The rearrangement uses TRBV5-4 and TRBJ2-5, with TRBD2 matching 10 bases. The CDR3 contains 15 residues. J lost 4 bases, V lost 2 bases, and 5 bases had no gene match. The germline V gene has CDR1 SGHNT and CDR2 YYREEE (reference sequence). The CDR3 DNA sequence: TGTGCCAGCAGCTTATCTAGCGGGAGACTAGAGACCCAGTACTTC. It is translated as CASSLSSGRLETQYF.

The V call is TRBV7-2, the J call TRBJ2-6; D perhaps matches TRBD1 (6 bases). Germline loops: CDR1 SGHTA, CDR2 FQGNSA. V was shortened by 5 bases and J by 4 bases, with 12 bases between the two germline ends. This CDR3 spans 15 amino acids. The CDR3 here is CASSAGEGGANVLTF. The CDR3 coding sequence is TGTGCCAGCAGCGCAGGGGAAGGAGGGGCCAACGTCCTGACTTTC.

This clonotype showed up just a few times. V is TRBV18 and J is TRBJ2-1, with D perhaps matching TRBD1 (6 bases). With 3 bases removed from V and 10 bases from J, the gap between germline ends came to 13 bases. This CDR3 has 13 residues. CDR1 KGHSH and CDR2 LQKENI come from the germline V gene. CDR3 nucleotides: TGTGCCAGCTCACCCCCGGACAGTGTGGAGCAGTTCTTC. Translated, it gives CASSPPDSVEQFF.

The genes are TRBV5-6 and TRBJ2-5; 7 positions agree with TRBD2. Germline CDR1 and CDR2: SGHDT and YYEEEE. CDR3 size: 16 residues. V lost 4 bases and J lost 0; bases outside the gene matches: 9. The chain's CDR3 is CASSPWGGSDQETQYF. The CDR3, as DNA: TGTGCCAGCAGCCCTTGGGGGGGGTCGGACCAAGAGACCCAGTACTTC.

V and J are TRBV11-3 and TRBJ1-3; D not certain. V gave up 5 bases and J gave up 0 bases, with 8 bases separating them. The CDR3 has 14 amino acids. Germline CDR1 and CDR2: SGHNT and YENEEA. DNA of the CDR3: TGTGCCAGCAGCCGGGGATTCTCTGGAAACACCATATATTTT. This encodes CASSRGFSGNTIYF.

This clonotype was counted only a few times. The V call is TRBV7-9, the J call TRBJ1-6, with D maybe TRBD1 (6 bases). This CDR3 contains 16 residues. Germline V gene data show CDR1 as SEHNR and CDR2 as FQNEAQ (reference sequence). Trimming stripped 5 bases from V and 9 bases from J, with 20 bases between. The CDR3 DNA sequence: TGTGCCAGCAGCCCCGGGGGGGGCAGGAGATTTTCACCCCTCCACTTT. This sequence encodes CASSPGGGRRFSPLHF.

The rearrangement joins TRBV18 to TRBJ2-2; possible D gene TRBD1, 6 bases. Trimming removed 2 bases from V and 3 bases from J, with 10 bases in between. Germline V lookup: CDR1 KGHSH, CDR2 LQKENI. The CDR3 runs 15 residues. CDR3 nucleotides: TGTGCCAGCTCACCAGCTGGGACATACACCGGGGAGCTGTTTTTT. It is translated as CASSPAGTYTGELFF. The complete variable domain, with remaining parts taken from reference TRBV18 and TRBJ2-2, reads NAGVMQNPRHLVRRRGQEARLRCSPMKGHSHVYWYRQLPEEGLKFMVYLQKENIIDESGMPKERFSAEFPKEGPSILRIQQVVRGDSAAYFCASSPAGTYTGELFFGEGSRLTVL.

This clonotype came up many times. This chain joins TRBV10-3 and TRBJ2-7, with D maybe TRBD2 (6 bases). V lost 11 bases and J lost 0, with 11 bases in between. CDR3 length: 12 residues. Germline V gives CDR1 ENHRY, CDR2 SYGVKD. The CDR3 sequence: CAGSGDSYEQYF. CDR3 sequence (DNA): TGTGCCGGATCGGGGGACTCCTACGAGCAGTACTTC.

V is TRBV7-2 and J is TRBJ2-2; D possibly corresponds to TRBD1 (5 bases). CDR3 length: 14 residues. Trimming pared 3 bases from V and 1 base from J, leaving 6 bases between. The V gene's germline CDR1 is SGHTA and CDR2 FQGNSA. CDR3 coding DNA: TGTGCCAGCAGCTTCGACAGGAACACCGGGGAGCTGTTTTTT. Protein product: CASSFDRNTGELFF.

The chain carries TRBV5-1 and TRBJ2-1; 11 nucleotides match TRBD1. This CDR3 region has 15 residues. V lost 0 bases and J lost 9; bases outside the gene matches: 5. In germline, CDR1 is SGHRS, CDR2 YFSETQ. CDR3 sequence: CASSLGDRGYGEQFF. CDR3 coding DNA: TGCGCCAGCAGCTTGGGGGACAGGGGGTATGGTGAGCAGTTCTTC.

This clonotype was seen a few times. V usage is TRBV28 and J usage is TRBJ1-4, with a tentative D call TRBD1 (5 bases). CDR1 MDHEN and CDR2 SYDVKM come from the germline V gene. V gave up 1 base and J gave up 5 bases, with 14 bases separating them. The CDR3 extends over 16 amino acids. The DNA for the CDR3 is TGTGCCAGCAGTTTATTCGGGACGGCGGTGAATGAAAAACTGTTTTTT. It translates to CASSLFGTAVNEKLFF.

The rearrangement uses TRBV2 and TRBJ2-7; no clear D. This CDR3 has 10 residues. V was pared by 2 bases and J by 7 bases, with 3 bases between. Germline V gene data show CDR1 as SNHLY and CDR2 as FYNNEI. The CDR3: CASSEWEQYF. Written as DNA, the CDR3 is TGTGCCAGCAGTGAATGGGAGCAGTACTTC.

J is TRBJ1-2 and V is TRBV7-9; TRBD1 agrees at 9 bases. This CDR3 region has 15 residues. Germline V lookup: CDR1 SEHNR, CDR2 FQNEAQ (reference sequence). V was pared by 5 bases and J by 3 bases, with 7 bases of the junction left unmatched. DNA for the CDR3: TGTGCCAGCAGCGACCGGGACAGGGTATACTATGGCTACACCTTC. It translates to CASSDRDRVYYGYTF. Full variable domain (remainder filled in from reference TRBV7-9 and TRBJ1-2): DTGVSQNPRHKITKRGQNVTFRCDPISEHNRLYWYRQTLGQGPEFLTYFQNEAQLEKSRLLSDRFSAERPKGSFSTLEIQRTEQGDSAMYLCASSDRDRVYYGYTFGSGTRLTVV.